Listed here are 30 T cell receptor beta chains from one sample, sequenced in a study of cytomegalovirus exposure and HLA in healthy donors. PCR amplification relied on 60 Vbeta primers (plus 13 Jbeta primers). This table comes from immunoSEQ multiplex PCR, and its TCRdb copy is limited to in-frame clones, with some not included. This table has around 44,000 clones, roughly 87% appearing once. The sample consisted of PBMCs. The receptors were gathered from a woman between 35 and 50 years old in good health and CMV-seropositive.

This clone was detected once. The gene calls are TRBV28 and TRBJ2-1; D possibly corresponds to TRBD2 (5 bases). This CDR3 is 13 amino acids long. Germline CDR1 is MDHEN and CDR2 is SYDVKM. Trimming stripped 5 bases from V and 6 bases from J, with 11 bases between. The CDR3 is CASSPTSGNEQFF. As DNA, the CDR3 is TGTGCCAGCAGTCCAACAAGCGGCAATGAGCAGTTCTTC.

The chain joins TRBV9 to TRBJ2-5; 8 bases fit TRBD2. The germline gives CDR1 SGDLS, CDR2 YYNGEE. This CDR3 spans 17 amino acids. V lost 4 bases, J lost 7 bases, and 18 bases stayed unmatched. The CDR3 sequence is CASSRGNLAGQRGTQYF. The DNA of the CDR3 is TGTGCCAGCAGCCGGGGTAACCTAGCGGGCCAACGGGGGACCCAGTACTTC.

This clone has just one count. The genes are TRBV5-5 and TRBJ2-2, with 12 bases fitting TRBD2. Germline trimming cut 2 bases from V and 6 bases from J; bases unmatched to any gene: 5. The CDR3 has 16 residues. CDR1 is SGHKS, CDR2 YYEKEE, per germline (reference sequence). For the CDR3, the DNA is TGTGCCAGCAGCTTTTGGACTAGCGGGATCGCCGGGGAGCTGTTTTTT. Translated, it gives CASSFWTSGIAGELFF.

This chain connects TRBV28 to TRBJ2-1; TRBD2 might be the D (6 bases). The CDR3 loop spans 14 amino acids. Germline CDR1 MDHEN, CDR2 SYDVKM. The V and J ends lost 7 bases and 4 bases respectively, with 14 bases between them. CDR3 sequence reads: CASTWSGVYNEQFF. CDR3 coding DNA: TGTGCCAGCACCTGGTCGGGGGTATACAATGAGCAGTTCTTC.

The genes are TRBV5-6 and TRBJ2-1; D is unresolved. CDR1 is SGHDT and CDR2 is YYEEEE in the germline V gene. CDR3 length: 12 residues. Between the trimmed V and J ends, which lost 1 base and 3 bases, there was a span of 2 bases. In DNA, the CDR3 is TGTGCCAGCAGCTTGCGCTACAATGAGCAGTTCTTC. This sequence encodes CASSLRYNEQFF. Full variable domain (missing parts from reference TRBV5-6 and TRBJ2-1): DAGVTQSPTHLIKTRGQQVTLRCSPKSGHDTVSWYQQALGQGPQFIFQYYEEEERQRGNFPDRFSGHQFPNYSSELNVNALLLGDSALYLCASSLRYNEQFFGPGTRLTVL.

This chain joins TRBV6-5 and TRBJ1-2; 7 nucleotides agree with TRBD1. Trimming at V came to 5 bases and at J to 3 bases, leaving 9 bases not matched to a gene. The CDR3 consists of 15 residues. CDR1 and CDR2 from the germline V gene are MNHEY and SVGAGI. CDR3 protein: CASSQTDRAYYGYTF. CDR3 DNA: TGTGCCAGCAGTCAAACAGACAGGGCCTACTATGGCTACACCTTC.

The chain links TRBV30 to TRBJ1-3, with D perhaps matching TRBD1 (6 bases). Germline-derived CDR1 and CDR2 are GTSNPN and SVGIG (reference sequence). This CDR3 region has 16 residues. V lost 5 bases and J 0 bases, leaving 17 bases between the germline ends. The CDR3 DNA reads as TGTGCCTGGGGGTCTCGGGACAAATTCTCTGGAAACACCATATATTTT. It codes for CAWGSRDKFSGNTIYF. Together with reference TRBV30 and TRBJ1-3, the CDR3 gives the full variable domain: SQTIHQWPATLVQPVGSPLSLECTVEGTSNPNLYWYRQAAGRGLQLLFYSVGIGQISSEVPQNLSASRPQDRQFILSSKKLLLSDSGFYLCAWGSRDKFSGNTIYFGEGSWLTVV.

CDR3 sequence: CASSFYFQGAPFF. CDR3 coding DNA: TGTGCCAGCAGCTTTTACTTCCAGGGGGCCCCGTTCTTC. The gene calls are TRBV7-9 and TRBJ2-1, with 8 bases that match TRBD1. V lost 3 bases and J lost 15; bases outside the gene matches: 10. Germline values: CDR1 SEHNR, CDR2 FQNEAQ (reference sequence). The CDR3 extends over 13 amino acids.

CDR3 nucleotides: TGTGCCAGCAGCCTCCGGACTGAAGAGACCCAGTACTTC. Translated: CASSLRTEETQYF. The chain is built from TRBV7-3 and TRBJ2-5; D possibly corresponds to TRBD2 (5 bases). Germline V gene sequence: CDR1 SGHTA, CDR2 FQGTGA. With 5 bases removed from V and 3 bases from J, the gap between germline ends came to 10 bases. This CDR3 has 13 residues.

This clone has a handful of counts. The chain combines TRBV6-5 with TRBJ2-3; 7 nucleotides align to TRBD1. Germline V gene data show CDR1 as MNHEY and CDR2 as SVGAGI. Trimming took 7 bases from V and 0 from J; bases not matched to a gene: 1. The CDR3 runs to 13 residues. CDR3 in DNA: TGTGCCAGCATGGGACAGAGCACAGATACGCAGTATTTT. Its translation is CASMGQSTDTQYF.

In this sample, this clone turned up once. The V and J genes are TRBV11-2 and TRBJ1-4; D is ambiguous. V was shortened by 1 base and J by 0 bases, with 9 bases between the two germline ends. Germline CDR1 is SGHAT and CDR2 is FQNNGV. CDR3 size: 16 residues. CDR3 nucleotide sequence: TGTGCCAGCAGCTTAGGACATTTTGCAACTAATGAAAAACTGTTTTTT. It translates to CASSLGHFATNEKLFF.

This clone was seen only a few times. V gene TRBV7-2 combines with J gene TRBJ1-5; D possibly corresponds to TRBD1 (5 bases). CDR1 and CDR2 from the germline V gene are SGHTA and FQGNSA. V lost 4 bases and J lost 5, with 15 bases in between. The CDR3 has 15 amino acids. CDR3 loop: CASSSVEGVDQPQHF. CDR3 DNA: TGTGCCAGCAGCTCGGTCGAAGGGGTTGATCAGCCCCAGCATTTT.

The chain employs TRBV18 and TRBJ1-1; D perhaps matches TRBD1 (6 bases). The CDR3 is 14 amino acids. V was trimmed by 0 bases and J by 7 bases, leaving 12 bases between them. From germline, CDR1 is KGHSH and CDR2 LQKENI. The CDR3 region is CASSPPTGRREAFF. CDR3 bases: TGTGCCAGCTCACCACCGACAGGAAGGCGTGAAGCTTTCTTT. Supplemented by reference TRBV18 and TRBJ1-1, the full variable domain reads NAGVMQNPRHLVRRRGQEARLRCSPMKGHSHVYWYRQLPEEGLKFMVYLQKENIIDESGMPKERFSAEFPKEGPSILRIQQVVRGDSAAYFCASSPPTGRREAFFGQGTRLTVV.

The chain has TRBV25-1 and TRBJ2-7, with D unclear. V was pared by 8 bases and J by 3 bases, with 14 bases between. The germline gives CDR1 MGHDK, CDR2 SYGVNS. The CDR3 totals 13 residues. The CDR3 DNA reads TGTGCCAGCTCATCCGGGTCCTACTACGAGCAGTACTTC. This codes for CASSSGSYYEQYF.

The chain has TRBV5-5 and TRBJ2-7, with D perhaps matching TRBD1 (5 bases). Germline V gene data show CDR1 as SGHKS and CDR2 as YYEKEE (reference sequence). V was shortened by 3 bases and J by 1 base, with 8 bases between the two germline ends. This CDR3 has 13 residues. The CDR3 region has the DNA TGTGCCAGCAGCTGGACAAAGTCCTACGAGCAGTACTTC. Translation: CASSWTKSYEQYF.

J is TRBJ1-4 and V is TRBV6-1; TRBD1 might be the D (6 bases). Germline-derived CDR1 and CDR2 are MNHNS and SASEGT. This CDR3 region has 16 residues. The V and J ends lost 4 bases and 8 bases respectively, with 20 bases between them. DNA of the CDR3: TGTGCCAGCAGTGCCTGGGGGGGGGCAGGGAGGGAAAAACTGTTTTTT. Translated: CASSAWGGAGREKLFF.

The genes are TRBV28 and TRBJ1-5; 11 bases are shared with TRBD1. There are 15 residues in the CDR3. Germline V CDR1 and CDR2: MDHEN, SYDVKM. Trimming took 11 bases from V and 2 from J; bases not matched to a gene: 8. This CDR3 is CAGGTGGFGNQPQHF. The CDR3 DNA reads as TGTGCCGGAGGGACAGGGGGTTTTGGCAATCAGCCCCAGCATTTT.

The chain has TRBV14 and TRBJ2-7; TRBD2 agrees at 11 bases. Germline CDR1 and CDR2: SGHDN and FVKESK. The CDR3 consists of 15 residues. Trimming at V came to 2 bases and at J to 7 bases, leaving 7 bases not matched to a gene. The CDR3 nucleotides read TGTGCCAGCAGCCAAATAGCGGGAGGGCCGGGTGAGCAGTACTTC. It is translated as CASSQIAGGPGEQYF. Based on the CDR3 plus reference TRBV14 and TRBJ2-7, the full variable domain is EAGVTQFPSHSVIEKGQTVTLRCDPISGHDNLYWYRRVMGKEIKFLLHFVKESKQDESGMPNNRFLAERTGGTYSTLKVQPAELEDSGVYFCASSQIAGGPGEQYFGPGTRLTVT.

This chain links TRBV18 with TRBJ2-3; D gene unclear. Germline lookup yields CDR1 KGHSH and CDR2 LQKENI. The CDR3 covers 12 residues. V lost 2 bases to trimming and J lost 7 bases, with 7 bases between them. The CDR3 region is CASSPIENTQYF. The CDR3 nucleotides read TGTGCCAGCTCACCAATCGAGAATACGCAGTATTTT.

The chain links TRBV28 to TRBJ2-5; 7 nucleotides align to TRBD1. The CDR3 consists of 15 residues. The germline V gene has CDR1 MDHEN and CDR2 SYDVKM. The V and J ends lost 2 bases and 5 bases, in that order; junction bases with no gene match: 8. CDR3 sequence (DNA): TGTGCCAGCAGTTTAGGAACAGGGGCTCAGGAGACCCAGTACTTC. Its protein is CASSLGTGAQETQYF.

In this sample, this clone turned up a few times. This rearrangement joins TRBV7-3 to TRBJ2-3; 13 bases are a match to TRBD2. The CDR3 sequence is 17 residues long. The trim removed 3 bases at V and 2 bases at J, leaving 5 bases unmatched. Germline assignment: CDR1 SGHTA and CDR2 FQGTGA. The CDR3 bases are TGTGCCAGCAGCTTGGGGGGACTAGCGGGAACCACAGATACGCAGTATTTT. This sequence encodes CASSLGGLAGTTDTQYF. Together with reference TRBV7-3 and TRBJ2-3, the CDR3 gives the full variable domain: GAGVSQTPSNKVTEKGKYVELRCDPISGHTALYWYRQSLGQGPEFLIYFQGTGAADDSGLPNDRFFAVRPEGSVSTLKIQRTERGDSAVYLCASSLGGLAGTTDTQYFGPGTRLTVL.

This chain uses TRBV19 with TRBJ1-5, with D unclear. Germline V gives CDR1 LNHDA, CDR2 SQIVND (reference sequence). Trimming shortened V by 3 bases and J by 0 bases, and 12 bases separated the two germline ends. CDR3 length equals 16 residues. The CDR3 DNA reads TGTGCCAGTAGTATTGTGACACCTTATAGCAATCAGCCCCAGCATTTT. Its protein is CASSIVTPYSNQPQHF.

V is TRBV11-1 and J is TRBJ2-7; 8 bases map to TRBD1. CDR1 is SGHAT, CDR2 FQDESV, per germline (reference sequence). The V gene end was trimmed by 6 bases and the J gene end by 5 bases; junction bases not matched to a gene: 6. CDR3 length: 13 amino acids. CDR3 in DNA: TGTGCCAGCAGTCCTGACAGGGGCCACGAGCAGTACTTC. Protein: CASSPDRGHEQYF.

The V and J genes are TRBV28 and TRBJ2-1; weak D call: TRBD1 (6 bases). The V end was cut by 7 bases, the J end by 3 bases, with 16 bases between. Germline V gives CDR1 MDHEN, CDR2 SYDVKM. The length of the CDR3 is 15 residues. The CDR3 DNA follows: TGTGCCAGCAACGACCCGAGGGGGAACTACAATGAGCAGTTCTTC. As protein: CASNDPRGNYNEQFF. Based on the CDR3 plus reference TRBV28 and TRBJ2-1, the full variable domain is DVKVTQSSRYLVKRTGEKVFLECVQDMDHENMFWYRQDPGLGLRLIYFSYDVKMKEKGDIPEGYSVSREKKERFSLILESASTNQTSMYLCASNDPRGNYNEQFFGPGTRLTVL.

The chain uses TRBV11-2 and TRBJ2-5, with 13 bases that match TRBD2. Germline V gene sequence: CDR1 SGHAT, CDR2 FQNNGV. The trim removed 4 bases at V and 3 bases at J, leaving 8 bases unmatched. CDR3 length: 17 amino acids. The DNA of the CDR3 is TGTGCCAGCAGCTCACCGGGACTAGCGGGATTGGAAGAGACCCAGTACTTC. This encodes CASSSPGLAGLEETQYF.

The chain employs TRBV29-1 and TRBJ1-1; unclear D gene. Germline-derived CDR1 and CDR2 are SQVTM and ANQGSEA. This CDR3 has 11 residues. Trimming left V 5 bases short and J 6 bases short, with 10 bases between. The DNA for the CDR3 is TGCAGCGTTAGCCATATCGCTGAAGCTTTCTTT. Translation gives CSVSHIAEAFF.

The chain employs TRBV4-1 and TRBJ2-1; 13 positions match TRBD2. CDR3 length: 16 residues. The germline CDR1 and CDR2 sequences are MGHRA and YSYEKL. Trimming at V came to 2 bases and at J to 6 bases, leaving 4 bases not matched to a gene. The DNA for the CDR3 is TGCGCCAGCAGCCAACCTACTAGCGGGAGGGCCAATGAGCAGTTCTTC. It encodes CASSQPTSGRANEQFF.

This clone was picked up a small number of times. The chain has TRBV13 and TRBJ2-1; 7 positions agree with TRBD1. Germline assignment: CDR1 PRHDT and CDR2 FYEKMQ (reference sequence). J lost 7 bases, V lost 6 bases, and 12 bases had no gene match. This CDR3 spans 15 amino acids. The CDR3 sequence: CASSYSTQGENEQFF. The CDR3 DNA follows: TGTGCCAGCAGTTACTCGACCCAGGGGGAAAATGAGCAGTTCTTC.

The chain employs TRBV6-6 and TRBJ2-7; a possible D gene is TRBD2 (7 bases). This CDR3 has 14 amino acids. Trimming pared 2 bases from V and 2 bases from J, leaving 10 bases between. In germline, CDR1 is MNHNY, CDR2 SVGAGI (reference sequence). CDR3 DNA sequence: TGTGCCAGCAGTTACGGGGGGGCCGCCTACGAGCAGTACTTC. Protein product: CASSYGGAAYEQYF.

The CDR3 sequence: CASSVRTGGGLHKLFF. The CDR3 DNA reads TGTGCCAGCAGCGTCCGGACTGGCGGGGGATTACATAAGCTGTTTTTT. The chain couples TRBV7-2 to TRBJ2-2, with 7 bases fitting TRBD2. This CDR3 region has 16 residues. The V and J ends lost 5 bases and 12 bases, in that order; junction bases with no gene match: 18. Germline CDR1 is SGHTA and CDR2 is FQGNSA.